The 15 T cell receptor beta chains below come from one sample, sequenced in a study of blood T cell repertoires in COVID-19. Sequencing was performed with immunoSEQ multiplex PCR; in TCRdb, only in-frame clones are kept and a portion is missing. The repertoire holds some 66,000 clones, with about 89% as singletons. Input material: peripheral blood. These receptors all come from a human donor in a cohort sampled during active COVID-19.

V is TRBV6-1 and J is TRBJ1-5; D is unresolved. The CDR3 consists of 18 residues. The germline V and J ends were trimmed by 2 bases and 0 bases, with 17 bases remaining between them. Germline CDR1 MNHNS, CDR2 SASEGT. DNA for the CDR3: TGTGCCAGCAGTGAACCACTGACTGATACGTATAGCAATCAGCCCCAGCATTTT. This codes for CASSEPLTDTYSNQPQHF.

The V gene is TRBV7-3, the J gene TRBJ2-1; the D is unclear. Per germline, CDR1 SGHTA and CDR2 FQGTGA. The CDR3 contains 14 residues. With 3 bases removed from V and 0 bases from J, the gap between germline ends came to 6 bases. CDR3 residues: CASSLAGSYNEQFF. DNA of the CDR3: TGTGCCAGCAGCTTGGCAGGCTCCTACAATGAGCAGTTCTTC. Variable domain in full (rest from reference TRBV7-3 and TRBJ2-1): GAGVSQTPSNKVTEKGKYVELRCDPISGHTALYWYRQSLGQGPEFLIYFQGTGAADDSGLPNDRFFAVRPEGSVSTLKIQRTERGDSAVYLCASSLAGSYNEQFFGPGTRLTVL.

V and J are TRBV19 and TRBJ2-1; 13 bases fit TRBD2. The trim removed 8 bases at V and 8 bases at J, leaving 9 bases unmatched. CDR1 is LNHDA and CDR2 is SQIVND in the germline V gene (reference sequence). The CDR3 covers 15 residues. CDR3 nucleotides: TGTGCCAGTGGGCCGGGACTAGCGGGAAAGGATGAGCAGTTCTTC. The encoded protein is CASGPGLAGKDEQFF.

The chain couples TRBV6-4 to TRBJ2-7, with 8 bases fitting TRBD2. Looked up from germline, CDR1 is MRHNA and CDR2 is SNTAGT. The V and J ends lost 8 bases and 0 bases, in that order; junction bases with no gene match: 3. The CDR3 length is 13 residues. DNA of the CDR3: TGTGCCAGCGCGCGGGAGGCCTCCTACGAGCAGTACTTC. It encodes CASAREASYEQYF.

Concerning this clone itself: Its ends do not fully match the called genes, so a read error is possible. The chain uses TRBV7-7 and TRBJ2-5; TRBD2 aligns across 15 bases. Germline-derived CDR1 and CDR2 are SSHAT and FNYEAQ (reference sequence). This CDR3 has 17 amino acids. CDR3 sequence (DNA): TGTGCTAGCAGCTCCCGAAGGACTAGCGGGGGGGAGGAGACCCAGTACTTC. Protein product: CASSSRRTSGGEETQYF.

The chain is built from TRBV27 and TRBJ1-2; D not resolved. The CDR3 contains 14 residues. CDR1 is MNHEY, CDR2 SMNVEV, per germline (reference sequence). The V end was cut by 0 bases, the J end by 8 bases, with 13 bases between. The DNA of the CDR3 is TGTGCCAGCAGTTTATCGTTCGAGGTCTCGGGCTACACCTTC. Translating gives CASSLSFEVSGYTF.

This chain joins TRBV7-2 and TRBJ1-4, with D maybe TRBD1 (5 bases). Trimming left V 0 bases short and J 5 bases short, with 13 bases between. The germline V gene has CDR1 SGHTA and CDR2 FQGNSA. CDR3 length: 16 amino acids. The CDR3 nucleotides read TGTGCCAGCAGCTTAGCCCTACAGGCACTAAATGAAAAACTGTTTTTT. Translating gives CASSLALQALNEKLFF.

The chain is built from TRBV9 and TRBJ2-4; maybe TRBD2 (6 bases). V dropped 0 bases and J dropped 2 bases, with 15 bases sitting between them. CDR3 size: 17 residues. Looked up from germline, CDR1 is SGDLS and CDR2 is YYNGEE. Written as DNA, the CDR3 is TGTGCCAGCAGCGTAGATCTGGGGGGTCGGTCCAAAAACATTCAGTACTTC. Translated, it gives CASSVDLGGRSKNIQYF. The full variable domain, rest sourced from reference TRBV9 and TRBJ2-4, is DSGVTQTPKHLITATGQRVTLRCSPRSGDLSVYWYQQSLDQGLQFLIQYYNGEERAKGNILERFSAQQFPDLHSELNLSSLELGDSALYFCASSVDLGGRSKNIQYFGAGTRLSVL.

The DNA of the CDR3 is TGTGCCTGGGCTCCTGGCTACACCTTC. Amino acids: CAWAPGYTF. This chain uses TRBV30 with TRBJ1-2; D gene unclear. The V gene's germline CDR1 is GTSNPN and CDR2 SVGIG (reference sequence). V was clipped by 5 bases and J by 7 bases, with 5 bases between them. This CDR3 is 9 amino acids long.

The chain employs TRBV19 and TRBJ1-2, with unresolved D. The CDR3 contains 14 residues. The V and J ends lost 6 bases and 3 bases respectively, with 14 bases between them. CDR1 is LNHDA, CDR2 SQIVND, per germline (reference sequence). The CDR3 sequence: CASSTMTGDYGYTF. The CDR3 coding sequence is TGTGCCAGTAGCACTATGACCGGTGACTATGGCTACACCTTC.

V usage is TRBV6-2 or TRBV6-3 and J usage is TRBJ2-7, with a possible D match to TRBD1 (6 bases). CDR1 and CDR2 from the germline V gene are MNHEY and SVGEGT. The CDR3 has 15 residues. Trimming removed 2 bases from V and 3 bases from J, with 14 bases in between. Here the CDR3 DNA reads TGTGCCAGCAGTTACGGACAGCCATTAGTCTACGAGCAGTACTTC. Translating it yields CASSYGQPLVYEQYF.

The rearrangement uses TRBV6-2 or TRBV6-3 and TRBJ2-3, with 7 bases identical to TRBD2. The length of the CDR3 is 16 residues. J was trimmed by 4 bases and V by 3 bases; bases with no gene match: 10. Germline CDR1 is MNHEY and CDR2 is SVGEGT. CDR3 nucleotides: TGTGCCAGCAGTTATGCTGGGAGGGCCGGACCAGATACGCAGTATTTT. Translated, it gives CASSYAGRAGPDTQYF.

The table lists this clone with a count of one. In DNA, the CDR3 is TGTGCCAGCAGCCCTATAGCGGGGGGGGTCAATACGCAGTATTTT. This translates into CASSPIAGGVNTQYF. The chain combines TRBV6-4 with TRBJ2-3; 11 nucleotides agree with TRBD2. The trim removed 6 bases at V and 7 bases at J, leaving 9 bases unmatched. Germline V gene sequence: CDR1 MRHNA, CDR2 SNTAGT. The CDR3 is 15 residues long.

This rearrangement joins TRBV11-2 to TRBJ2-3; 7 nucleotides match TRBD2. Germline loops: CDR1 SGHAT, CDR2 FQNNGV. Trimming cost V 1 base and J 0 bases; bases outside gene matches: 10. The CDR3 runs to 18 residues. CDR3: CASSLAGGSQRSTDTQYF. The CDR3 DNA is TGTGCCAGCAGCTTAGCGGGCGGGAGCCAACGGAGCACAGATACGCAGTATTTT.

The chain combines TRBV7-9 with TRBJ1-4; TRBD1 agrees at 9 bases. CDR1 and CDR2 from the germline V gene are SEHNR and FQNEAQ (reference sequence). V lost 5 bases and J lost 7; bases outside the gene matches: 5. This CDR3 spans 14 amino acids. The CDR3 sequence: CASSTRQGGEKLFF. In nucleotides, the CDR3 is TGTGCCAGCAGCACCAGACAGGGGGGTGAAAAACTGTTTTTT.